Shown below are 8 T cell receptor beta chains from a single sample sequenced in a study of T cell repertoires in urothelial bladder cancer. The table came from immunoSEQ multiplex PCR; TCRdb's copy has only in-frame clones and leaves some out. The sample carries roughly 8,800 clones, roughly 58% recorded once. The specimen was tumor-infiltrating cells from bladder cancer. The receptors come from a human donor with urothelial carcinoma.

This clone is labeled as medium-sized. The chain links TRBV27 to TRBJ1-2; no reliable D call. CDR3 length equals 19 residues. Germline-derived CDR1 and CDR2 are MNHEY and SMNVEV (reference sequence). V lost 2 bases, J lost 0 bases, and 22 bases lay in between. CDR3: CASSLRPPANTETNYGYTF. CDR3 DNA sequence: TGTGCCAGCAGTTTACGCCCACCAGCAAATACGGAAACTAACTATGGCTACACCTTC.

In its sample, this clone is medium-sized (0.01 to 0.1%). V usage is TRBV9 and J usage is TRBJ2-2; 9 bases match TRBD1. The ends lost 3 bases at V and 4 bases at J; junction bases unmatched: 13. CDR1 and CDR2 (germline): SGDLS, YYNGEE. The CDR3 spans 18 residues. Here the CDR3 reads CASSARPTGQGSTGELFF. Written as DNA, the CDR3 is TGTGCCAGCAGCGCCCGGCCTACGGGACAGGGATCCACCGGGGAGCTGTTTTTT.

This sequence joins TRBV7-7 and TRBJ2-1, with 7 bases identical to TRBD2. The CDR3 consists of 16 residues. V dropped 5 bases and J dropped 0; count of bases not matched to a gene: 7. Germline V gives CDR1 SSHAT, CDR2 FNYEAQ (reference sequence). The DNA of the CDR3 is TGTGCCAGCAGCCCTGGACTAGGGCACTCCTACAATGAGCAGTTCTTC. Translated: CASSPGLGHSYNEQFF.

The chain couples TRBV7-2 to TRBJ1-5; D perhaps matches TRBD1 (5 bases). The ends were cut back, 5 bases at V and 7 bases at J, with 15 bases in the middle. Germline V gene lookup returns CDR1 SGHTA and CDR2 FQGNSA. CDR3 size: 14 residues. This CDR3 is CASSPERWGQPQHF. CDR3 DNA sequence: TGTGCCAGCAGCCCGGAACGGTGGGGGCAGCCCCAGCATTTT.

This chain connects TRBV19 to TRBJ1-3; D remains unclear. Germline CDR1 reads LNHDA; CDR2 reads SQIVND (reference sequence). The CDR3 is 18 residues long. V was shortened by 3 bases and J by 0 bases, with 18 bases between the two germline ends. CDR3: CASSMSAEQRISGNTIYF. The CDR3 bases are TGTGCCAGTAGTATGTCGGCGGAACAGCGGATCTCTGGAAACACCATATATTTT.

The CDR3 DNA follows: TGTGCCAGCAGCTTGGACAGGCCGGGCGGCTACACCTTC. Its protein product is CASSLDRPGGYTF. The rearrangement uses TRBV7-9 and TRBJ1-2, with 7 bases lining up with TRBD1. Losses at the gene ends were 3 bases for V and 8 bases for J; bases not matched to a gene: 6. CDR3 length: 13 amino acids. Germline CDR1 reads SEHNR; CDR2 reads FQNEAQ (reference sequence).

Comment on this clone: The junction departs from the called germline gene at one end, perhaps through a read error. This sequence joins TRBV19 and TRBJ2-3; 11 bases agree with TRBD2. The CDR3 contains 13 residues. Germline V gives CDR1 LNHDA, CDR2 SQIVND (reference sequence). The chain's CDR3 is CASSLTPSGGPDF. CDR3 nucleotide sequence: TGTGCCAGTAGTCTTACGCCTAGCGGGGGGCCAGATTTT.

Remarks on this clone: This clone may be a read error of a much larger clone one base away. J is TRBJ2-7 and V is TRBV5-4, with 8 bases matching TRBD2. This CDR3 comprises 15 residues. Germline values: CDR1 SGHNT, CDR2 YYREEE (reference sequence). For the CDR3, the DNA is TGTGCCAGCAACTTGGGACTAGAGAGTTCTCGCGAGCAGTACTTC. Protein product: CASNLGLESSREQYF.